This T cell receptor beta chain was identified in a study of low-dose radiotherapy and immunotherapy resistance in tumors. Overall study context: Oral administration of aspirin 300 mg daily occurred for four cycles, commencing at cycle 1 day 1.

The time point: before trial treatment. Low-dose radiotherapy and low-dose cyclophosphamide, together with aspirin, ipilimumab and nivolumab, were given to donors. This clonotype appeared many times. Alpha and beta chains were covered, as first-strand cDNA relied on TRAV- and TRBV-specific primers. TCR amplification ran roughly 20 PCR cycles using constant-region and V-primer adapter primers. TCRdb passed the reads through MiXCR, listing each CDR3 protein once. The repertoire has roughly 60,000 distinct CDR3 sequences, roughly a quarter of them found once; the top ten carry just over 5.5%. The receptor comes from a male donor with prostate cancer. Sequences were derived from PBMCs, sampled before treatment.

The CDR3 region has the DNA TGTGCCAGCTCACCACCGGCTAGCGGGAGGGGCAATGAGCAGTTCTTC. Its translation: CASSPPASGRGNEQFF. The genes are TRBV18 and TRBJ2-1; 12 nucleotides align to TRBD2. J gave up 6 bases and V 0 bases, and 3 bases lay outside the gene matches. CDR3 length: 16 amino acids. Per the germline V gene, CDR1 is KGHSH and CDR2 is LQKENI.